The rows below give T cell receptor beta chains drawn from one sample of a study of sequential checkpoint blockade in melanoma. The repertoire was sequenced with immunoSEQ multiplex PCR; TCRdb's copy has only in-frame clones and lacks some. The sample contains about 3,100 clones, about 24% of which appear only once. Sequenced material: tumor tissue (inferred from file names), taken from a patient given nivolumab and ipilimumab in sequence. The source of these receptors is a human donor with melanoma. The conserved cysteine and the conserved F or W are not part of the CDR3 here. D genes are given only for firm matches.

v_gene	d_gene	j_gene	CDR3aa
TRBV6-8	.	TRBJ2-2	ASSEEGANTGELF
TRBV6-8	TRBD1	TRBJ1-1	ASSYWTGGTEAF
TRBV30	.	TRBJ1-2	AWSVGRRNYGYT
TRBV11-3	TRBD2	TRBJ2-7	ASSFSGGPSYEQY
TRBV15	TRBD1	TRBJ1-2	ATSRKTGDPNYGYT
TRBV11-3	TRBD2	TRBJ2-5	ASSFQRGGQETQY
TRBV11-3	.	TRBJ1-2	ASSFSTALVNYGYT
TRBV11-3	.	TRBJ2-5	ASSLGSGKETQY
TRBV25-1	TRBD1	TRBJ1-4	ASSHTDRGFRNEKLF
TRBV11-3	.	TRBJ1-1	ASSSLPGGGTEAF
TRBV19	.	TRBJ1-2	ASSIPGLNYGYT
TRBV11-3	TRBD1	TRBJ1-1	ASSVDRGQNTEAF
TRBV18	TRBD1	TRBJ2-7	ASSPYYGTGAGDEQY
TRBV9	.	TRBJ1-1	ASSFITGLTEAF
TRBV11-3	.	TRBJ2-1	ASSPETGGRNEQF
TRBV6-8	.	TRBJ2-7	ASSSTTYEQY
TRBV6-8	.	TRBJ1-3	ASKRIRYLGNTIY
TRBV6-8	.	TRBJ1-6	ASSYSWTANSPLH
TRBV29-1	.	TRBJ1-1	SALYRNTEAF
TRBV29-1	TRBD2	TRBJ2-3	SVSGGGSLSTDTQY
TRBV12-5	TRBD2	TRBJ2-7	ASGRGTGLAGALAYEQY
TRBV9	.	TRBJ2-3	ASSQTPNLADTQY
TRBV9	.	TRBJ1-6	ASSVGGDPHNSPLH
TRBV12-5	.	TRBJ1-2	ATTQVGGGGYT
TRBV30	.	TRBJ2-1	AWSSGTYSYNEQF
TRBV10-3	.	TRBJ2-3	AISESGGPLLTDTQY
TRBV18	.	TRBJ1-2	ASSGASNGYT
TRBV12-2	.	TRBJ1-1	ATSLDHPRTALANTEAF
TRBV18	.	TRBJ2-5	ASSPQGVETQY
TRBV11-3	.	TRBJ2-3	ASSLGNQQSTDTQY
TRBV23-1	.	TRBJ1-5	ASIGGAGNVKPQH
TRBV6-8	.	TRBJ2-2	ASSRLGGGGELF
TRBV9	TRBD1	TRBJ1-1	ASSLQGASTEAF
TRBV12-5	.	TRBJ1-1	ASGAPAEAF
TRBV9	.	TRBJ2-2	ASSPSQNTGELF
TRBV15	.	TRBJ2-7	ATSRDLSDYEQY
TRBV30	TRBD1	TRBJ2-3	AWGLGQGEGDTQY
TRBV11-3	.	TRBJ2-1	ASSLKWAGSSYNEQF
TRBV4-1	TRBD2	TRBJ2-7	ASSHLTSGGTYEQY
TRBV6-8	.	TRBJ2-2	ASSYSRGDTGELF
TRBV6-8	.	TRBJ1-6	ATPVSQAIYNSPLH
TRBV6-8	.	TRBJ1-6	ASSPEEGYSPLH
TRBV14	.	TRBJ2-2	ASSPNRALNTGELF
TRBV6-8	TRBD2	TRBJ2-7	ASSPNPRKGTSSYEQY
TRBV10-2	TRBD1	TRBJ1-2	ASSDGLGDRGLNGYT
TRBV11-3	TRBD1	TRBJ2-1	ASSIWDRAFNEQF